This TCR beta chain was observed in a study of human T cells and chemical hapten exposure. TCRdb fed the RACE reads into MiXCR, producing one record per CDR3 protein. This repertoire shows some 81,000 distinct CDR3 sequences, around 10% found once; its top ten account for 1.5% to 2%. This clonotype was seen at least ten times. The time point was: patch test 2, 6 weeks after DPC sensitization. Treatment noted: therapeutic diphenylcyclopropenone sensitization with weekly scalp DPC. V was shortened by 5 bases and J by 6 bases, with 8 bases between the two germline ends. The CDR3 loop spans 12 amino acids. The germline gives CDR1 WSHSY, CDR2 SAAADI.

The sequence came from a man aged 18 to 29 with alopecia areata. Some clones in this sample may be carry-over from other donors' samples. The starting material was whole blood, obtained in connection with sensitization to the hapten diphenylcyclopropenone (DPC). This chain links TRBV10-2 with TRBJ2-1; no reliable D call. CDR3 sequence (DNA): TGCGCCAGCAGTTTTGGCGTCAATGAGCAGTTCTTC. Translation gives CASSFGVNEQFF.